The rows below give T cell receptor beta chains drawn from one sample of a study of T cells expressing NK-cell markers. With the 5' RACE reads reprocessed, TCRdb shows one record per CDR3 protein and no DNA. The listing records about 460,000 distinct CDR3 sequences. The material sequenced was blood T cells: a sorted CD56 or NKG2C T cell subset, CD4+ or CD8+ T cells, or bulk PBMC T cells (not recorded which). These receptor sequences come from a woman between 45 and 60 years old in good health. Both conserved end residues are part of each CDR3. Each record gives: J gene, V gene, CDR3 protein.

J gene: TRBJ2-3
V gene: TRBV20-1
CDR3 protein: CSARDMASGLYTQYF

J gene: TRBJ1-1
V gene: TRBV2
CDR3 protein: CASSQDPGPASTEAFF

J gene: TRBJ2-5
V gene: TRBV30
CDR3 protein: CACGTSGRLQETQYF

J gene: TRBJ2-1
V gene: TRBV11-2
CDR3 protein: CASSFELAGPYNEQFF

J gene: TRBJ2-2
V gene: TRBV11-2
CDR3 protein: CASSLGRTQRGTGELFF

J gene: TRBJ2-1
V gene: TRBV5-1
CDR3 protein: CASSNPPRGSSEQFF

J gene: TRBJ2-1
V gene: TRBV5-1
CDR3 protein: CASSGGQVLVFNEQFF

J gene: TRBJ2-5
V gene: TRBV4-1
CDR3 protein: CASSQVPSMSETQYF

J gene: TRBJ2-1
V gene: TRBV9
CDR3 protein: CASSVAPSGRRIYEQFF

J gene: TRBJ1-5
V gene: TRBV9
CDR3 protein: CASSVGFSNQPQHF

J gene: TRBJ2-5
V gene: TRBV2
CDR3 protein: CASQGSTQGYMETQYF

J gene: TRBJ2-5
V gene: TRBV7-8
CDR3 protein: CASTGQTGSAQETQYF

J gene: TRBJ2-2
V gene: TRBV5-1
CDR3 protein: CASSPGTVTTGELFF

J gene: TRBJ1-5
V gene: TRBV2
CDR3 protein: CASSQEWGFNQPQHF

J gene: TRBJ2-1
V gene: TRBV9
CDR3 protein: CASSVEGTYNEQFF

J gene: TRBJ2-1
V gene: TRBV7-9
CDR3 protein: CASSLEAGEQFF

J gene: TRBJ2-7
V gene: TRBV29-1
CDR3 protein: CSALGVPTGGGYEQYF

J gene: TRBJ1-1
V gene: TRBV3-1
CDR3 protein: CASSQSLRSTEAFF

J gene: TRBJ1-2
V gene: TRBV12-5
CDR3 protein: CASGLAGAGYGYTF

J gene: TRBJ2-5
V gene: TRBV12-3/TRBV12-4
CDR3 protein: CASSLSGLNIKETQYF